The 6 T cell receptor beta chains given below trace back to one sample, sequenced in a study of lymphopenia after photon versus proton radiotherapy. This table comes from immunoSEQ multiplex PCR, and its TCRdb copy is limited to in-frame clones, with some not included. The sample lists over 35,000 clones, 86% occurring once. The starting material was peripheral blood, obtained from a patient treated with proton-based radiotherapy. These receptors were taken from a woman between 65 and 79 years old with pancreatic cancer. Some clones in this sample may be carry-over from other donors' samples.

The rearrangement links TRBV28 to TRBJ2-7; 9 bases map to TRBD2. Germline CDR1 reads MDHEN; CDR2 reads SYDVKM. The V segment lost 6 bases and the J segment 2 bases; nucleotides outside the gene matches: 8. This CDR3 is built from 15 residues. CDR3 DNA sequence: TGTGCCAGCAGGGGCGGAGAGCGGGGGGCCTACGAGCAGTACTTC. Its protein product is CASRGGERGAYEQYF.

The CDR3 bases are TGTGCCAGCTCACCACCTGGGACAGGGGGCTCCTACAATGAGCAGTTCTTC. This codes for CASSPPGTGGSYNEQFF. The chain recombines TRBV18 with TRBJ2-1; 11 positions match TRBD1. The V segment lost 0 bases and the J segment 0 bases; nucleotides outside the gene matches: 1. The germline V gene encodes CDR1 KGHSH and CDR2 LQKENI. CDR3 size: 17 residues.

The chain uses TRBV2 and TRBJ2-7, with a weak D call TRBD2 (5 bases). V lost 8 bases to trimming and J lost 7 bases, with 18 bases between them. This CDR3 is 13 amino acids long. Germline V lookup: CDR1 SNHLY, CDR2 FYNNEI. The CDR3 protein is CASGVGSGVEQYF. The CDR3 region has the DNA TGTGCCAGCGGCGTAGGGAGCGGTGTAGAGCAGTACTTC.

Only a few counts were recorded for this clone. The V and J genes are TRBV28 and TRBJ2-3; 7 nucleotides agree with TRBD2. Trimming removed 4 bases from V and 0 bases from J; junction bases left unmatched: 7. Germline V CDR1 and CDR2: MDHEN, SYDVKM. This CDR3 has 16 amino acids. Here the CDR3 DNA reads TGTGCCAGCAGTTCCCGCGGGGGAGCTAGCACAGATACGCAGTATTTT. Translated: CASSSRGGASTDTQYF.

This clone was seen more than once but under ten times. The chain recombines TRBV18 with TRBJ2-7; D is perhaps TRBD1 (6 bases). The CDR3 is 14 amino acids. The V gene's germline CDR1 is KGHSH and CDR2 LQKENI. V lost 2 bases and J 2 bases, leaving 10 bases between the germline ends. The CDR3 protein is CASSPNWDTYEQYF. As DNA, the CDR3 is TGTGCCAGCTCACCAAACTGGGACACCTACGAGCAGTACTTC.

The chain couples TRBV7-2 to TRBJ2-7; no clear D. This CDR3 spans 13 amino acids. Looked up from germline, CDR1 is SGHTA and CDR2 is FQGNSA. Trimming pared 1 base from V and 4 bases from J, leaving 8 bases between. The CDR3 DNA reads as TGTGCCAGCAGCTTAGGGTCCCAGTACGAGCAGTACTTC. It codes for CASSLGSQYEQYF.